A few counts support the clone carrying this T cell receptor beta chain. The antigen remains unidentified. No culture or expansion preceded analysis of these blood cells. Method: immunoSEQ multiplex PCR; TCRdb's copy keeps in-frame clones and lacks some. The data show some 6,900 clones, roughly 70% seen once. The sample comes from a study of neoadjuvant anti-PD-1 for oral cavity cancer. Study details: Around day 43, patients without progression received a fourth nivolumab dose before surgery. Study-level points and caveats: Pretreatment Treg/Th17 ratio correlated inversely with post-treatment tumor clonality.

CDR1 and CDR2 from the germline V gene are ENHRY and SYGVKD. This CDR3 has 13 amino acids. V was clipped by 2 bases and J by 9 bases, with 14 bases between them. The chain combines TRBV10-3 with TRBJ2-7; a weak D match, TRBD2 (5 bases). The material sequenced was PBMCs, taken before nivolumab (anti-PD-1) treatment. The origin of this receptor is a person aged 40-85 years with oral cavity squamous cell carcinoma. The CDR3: CAISELRSRGQYF. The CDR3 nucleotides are TGTGCCATCAGTGAGCTGAGATCCCGGGGGCAGTACTTC.